These 6 T cell receptor beta chains were all obtained from the same sample, sequenced in a study of cytomegalovirus exposure and HLA in healthy donors. Primers for the PCR totalled 60 Vbeta and 13 Jbeta. Repertoires were generated with immunoSEQ multiplex PCR, while TCRdb's copy carries only in-frame clones and drops some. The table records roughly 120,000 clones, roughly 80% of them present only once. The material sequenced was PBMCs. The receptors here all came from a man aged 25-45 years in good health and CMV-seronegative.

The chain couples TRBV5-1 to TRBJ2-3; D not certain. The CDR3 loop spans 14 amino acids. V lost 1 base, J lost 0 bases, and 6 bases lay in between. Looked up from germline, CDR1 is SGHRS and CDR2 is YFSETQ. CDR3 amino acids: CASSLYRSTDTQYF. CDR3 DNA: TGCGCCAGCAGCTTGTATCGTAGCACAGATACGCAGTATTTT.

The chain carries TRBV21-1 and TRBJ1-3; the table's D call of TRBD1 was not tested on the DNA. TRBV21-1 represents a pseudogene. The length of the CDR3 is 16 residues. The CDR3 protein is CASSRQGPYSGNTIYF. Here the CDR3 DNA reads TGTGCCAGCAGCAGGCAGGGGCCGTACTCTGGAAACACCATATATTTT.

This rearrangement joins TRBV5-1 to TRBJ2-2, with 10 bases aligning to TRBD2. Unmatched junction bases numbered 1, after V lost 5 bases and J lost 0 bases. Germline V gene data show CDR1 as SGHRS and CDR2 as YFSETQ. CDR3 length: 15 amino acids. In DNA, the CDR3 is TGCGCCAGCAGACTAGCGGGGTCGAACACCGGGGAGCTGTTTTTT. It is translated as CASRLAGSNTGELFF.

The J gene is TRBJ2-7, the V gene TRBV10-3; D perhaps matches TRBD2 (5 bases). The CDR3 consists of 13 residues. Per the germline V gene, CDR1 is ENHRY and CDR2 is SYGVKD. The V gene lost 2 bases and the J gene lost 4 bases, with 9 bases spanning the gap. For the CDR3, the DNA is TGTGCCATCAGTGAGGGACTTGCATACGAGCAGTACTTC. Translating gives CAISEGLAYEQYF.

The V and J genes are TRBV7-9 and TRBJ2-2; perhaps TRBD2 as D (6 bases). From germline, CDR1 is SEHNR and CDR2 FQNEAQ (reference sequence). V lost 5 bases, J lost 7 bases, and 23 bases lay in between. The CDR3 has 17 residues. The CDR3 sequence is CASSKSSVYRNSGELFF. The CDR3, as DNA: TGTGCCAGCAGCAAATCTAGCGTATACCGTAATAGCGGGGAGCTGTTTTTT. The whole variable domain, remainder taken from reference TRBV7-9 and TRBJ2-2, is DTGVSQNPRHKITKRGQNVTFRCDPISEHNRLYWYRQTLGQGPEFLTYFQNEAQLEKSRLLSDRFSAERPKGSFSTLEIQRTEQGDSAMYLCASSKSSVYRNSGELFFGEGSRLTVL.

In its sample, this clone was seen a few times. The chain combines TRBV5-1 with TRBJ2-7, with D possibly being TRBD1 (7 bases). Germline CDR1 reads SGHRS; CDR2 reads YFSETQ. Trimming took 2 bases from V and 1 from J, leaving 10 bases between them. This CDR3 is 14 amino acids long. The CDR3: CASSLAGGSYEQYF. The DNA for the CDR3 is TGCGCCAGCAGCTTAGCAGGGGGGTCCTACGAGCAGTACTTC.